This T cell receptor (beta chain) was identified during a study of metastatic and nonmetastatic thyroid tumors (dated by TCRdb to 2018 to 2021). Study-level background: The researchers compared repertoires between peripheral blood samples and tumor or nodule tissue samples from patients with malignant or benign thyroid disease.

The library was generated by PCR. The listed sequencing device is Illumina HiSeq 4000. High-throughput sequencing was used to profile the TCR beta-chain CDR3 region of each patient. The source study handled its data this way. Drawing on CDR3 differences between clinicopathological groups, the researchers built a classifier meant to tell apart patients with distant-metastatic papillary thyroid cancer. The Shannon index was used to measure repertoire diversity, and the Morisita-Horn index was used to measure how similar tumor and blood repertoires were. The public reads were quality trimmed at Q25 with fastp and then assembled into clones with MiXCR by TCRdb, keeping productive beta chains. These V and J calls originate from TCRdb's pipeline instead of the authors' own analysis. In all, the sample holds about 85,000 clones, and 8% to 9.5% of those were seen once. The ten biggest clones cover around 8.5% of the sample.

The cysteine opens and the phenylalanine closes a CDR3 of 13 amino acids. Only the CDR3 region is kept as DNA, spanning 39 bases read in frame from base 1. Ends trimmed: V by 9 bases, J by 2 bases; bases unmatched to a gene: 1. CDR1 KGHDR and CDR2 SFDVKD are derived from the germline V gene. None of the patients had been given any treatment before thyroid surgery. The study retrospectively analysed patient clinical samples collected from the early 2010s to the late 2010s using T-cell receptor beta sequencing. This clone was detected many times. This clone's antigen is unknown. The record has no base qualities; no much larger clone is one base away. Findings and caveats that apply to the study as a whole: In both blood and tumor samples, malignant tumors were reported to have significantly higher TCR beta diversity than benign nodules.

This receptor chain uses TRBV24-1 and TRBJ2-3, and TRBD1 aligns with 10 junction nucleotides. This clonotype was sampled from a female donor with papillary thyroid cancer or a benign thyroid nodule (not recorded which). Some clones in this sample may be carry-over from other donors' samples. The sequencing sample was made of blood. The CDR3 sequence is CATGTGATDTQYF. The nucleotide sequence reads TGTGCCACCGGGACAGGGGCCACAGATACGCAGTATTTT.